This TCR beta chain emerged from a study of cytomegalovirus exposure and HLA in healthy donors. Study conclusions and caveats: For presence/absence analyses, sequencing depth was assumed to be roughly uniform across donors. Reported results showed that the classifier diagnosed cytomegalovirus status with high specificity and sensitivity. Beyond CMV serostatus, there was no information to go on about immune exposure. Later analysis suggested most CMV-associated TCR beta chains were HLA-restricted.

As for this clone: Its antigen is undetermined.

The PCR employed 60 Vbeta primers together with 13 Jbeta primers. Repertoires were generated with immunoSEQ multiplex PCR, while TCRdb's copy carries only in-frame clones and drops some. The data show about 140,000 clones, over 60% seen once. The CDR3 totals 14 residues. Trimming removed 4 bases from V and 2 bases from J, with 9 bases in between. The germline CDR1 and CDR2 sequences are ENHRY and SYGVKD. This TCR came from a male donor in good health and CMV-seropositive. The gene calls are TRBV10-3 and TRBJ1-5; TRBD1 is a possible D gene (6 bases). Sequences were obtained from PBMCs. The CDR3 DNA follows: TGTGCCATCAGTGGGACAGAAGGCAATCAGCCCCAGCATTTT. As protein: CAISGTEGNQPQHF.